What follows are 19 T cell receptor beta chains derived from one specimen sequenced in a study of type 1 regulatory T cells. General study points: Type 1 regulatory T cells had a more restricted TCR repertoire than non-type 1 regulatory T cells.

These receptors are not linked to any known antigen. TCRdb independently ran MiXCR on the reads; one entry per CDR3 protein. The sample carries tens of thousands of distinct CDR3 sequences, around 21% recorded once. Sequenced sample: cultured type 1 regulatory T (Tr1) cells, either the whole culture or a sorted fraction (not recorded which). These receptors all come from a human donor in good health.

This clonotype was counted ten times or more. The rearrangement uses TRBV4-3 and TRBJ1-2, with a possible D match to TRBD1 (6 bases). The V end lost 1 base, the J end lost 4 bases, and 10 bases lay between the germline ends. This CDR3 spans 14 amino acids. Looked up from germline, CDR1 is LGHNA and CDR2 is YSLEER. Here the CDR3 reads CASSQGQAGYGYTF. CDR3 sequence (DNA): TGCGCCAGCAGCCAAGGACAGGCAGGCTATGGCTACACCTTC.

The chain has TRBV18 and TRBJ1-1; D is unclear. The CDR3 covers 13 residues. With 8 bases removed from V and 5 bases from J, the gap between germline ends came to 15 bases. CDR1 and CDR2 from the germline V gene are KGHSH and LQKENI. CDR3 bases: TGTGCCAGCCTCCGTTCTACGGAAACTGAAGCTTTCTTT. Its translation is CASLRSTETEAFF.

This clonotype is labeled as medium-sized. This rearrangement joins TRBV20-1 to TRBJ2-7; D is perhaps TRBD1 (5 bases). CDR3 length: 12 amino acids. Deletions cut 0 bases from V and 3 bases from J, with 6 bases between. CDR1 and CDR2 (germline): DFQATT, SNEGSKA (reference sequence). The CDR3 region has the DNA TGCAGTGCTAGAGAGACAGTCTACGAGCAGTACTTC. It specifies CSARETVYEQYF.

This clonotype was counted at least ten times. This rearrangement joins TRBV7-2 to TRBJ2-3; no clear D. With 1 base removed from V and 11 bases from J, the gap between germline ends came to 22 bases. Looked up from germline, CDR1 is SGHTA and CDR2 is FQGNSA. This CDR3 is 16 amino acids long. The CDR3 sequence: CASSLESVGSPGGQYF. In nucleotides, the CDR3 is TGTGCCAGCAGCTTAGAGTCAGTCGGGTCGCCCGGCGGGCAGTATTTT. The whole variable domain, remainder taken from reference TRBV7-2 and TRBJ2-3, is GAGVSQSPSNKVTEKGKDVELRCDPISGHTALYWYRQSLGQGLEFLIYFQGNSAPDKSGLPSDRFSAERTGGSVSTLTIQRTQQEDSAVYLCASSLESVGSPGGQYFGPGTRLTVL.

This clonotype showed up just a few times. V is TRBV10-3 and J is TRBJ2-7; weak D call: TRBD2 (6 bases). Germline V lookup: CDR1 ENHRY, CDR2 SYGVKD. This CDR3 is built from 15 residues. The V gene lost 3 bases and the J gene lost 1 base, with 13 bases spanning the gap. CDR3: CAISDPGLLSYEQYF. CDR3 DNA sequence: TGTGCCATCAGTGATCCGGGACTCCTTTCCTACGAGCAGTACTTC.

The rearrangement joins TRBV2 to TRBJ1-5, with a tentative D call TRBD1 (5 bases). V was shortened by 5 bases and J by 3 bases, with 11 bases between the two germline ends. Germline V CDR1 and CDR2: SNHLY, FYNNEI. This CDR3 contains 14 residues. This chain's CDR3 is CASSYRDANQPQHF. CDR3 sequence (DNA): TGTGCCAGCAGTTACCGGGACGCCAATCAGCCCCAGCATTTT.

Points on this clonotype: The junction departs from the called germline gene at one end, perhaps through a read error. The CDR3 sequence: CASSSGLAGDHEQYF. As DNA, the CDR3 is TGTGCCAGCAGTTCCGGACTAGCGGGAGACCACGAGCAGTACTTC. This chain joins TRBV10-3 and TRBJ2-7; 13 bases map to TRBD2. Germline-derived CDR1 and CDR2 are ENHRY and SYGVKD. This CDR3 comprises 15 residues.

The chain has TRBV7-2 and TRBJ1-2, with D possibly being TRBD1 (5 bases). Germline assignment: CDR1 SGHTA and CDR2 FQGNSA. There are 12 residues in the CDR3. The V end lost 4 bases, the J end lost 4 bases, and 7 bases lay between the germline ends. This CDR3 is CASSSRGYGYTF. For the CDR3, the DNA is TGTGCCAGCAGCTCGAGGGGCTATGGCTACACCTTC.

This chain links TRBV5-5 with TRBJ1-3; D remains unclear. Germline CDR1 reads SGHKS; CDR2 reads YYEKEE (reference sequence). V lost 5 bases to trimming and J lost 0 bases, with 15 bases between them. The length of the CDR3 is 16 residues. Written as DNA, the CDR3 is TGTGCCAGCAGATATAGACACTTGAGCTCTGGAAACACCATATATTTT. Translation gives CASRYRHLSSGNTIYF.

This clonotype was picked up a small number of times. V and J are TRBV6-1 and TRBJ2-5; 16 bases line up with TRBD2. The V segment lost 7 bases and the J segment 1 base; nucleotides outside the gene matches: 12. The CDR3 covers 19 residues. Germline V gene data show CDR1 as MNHNS and CDR2 as SASEGT. The CDR3 DNA is TGTGCCAGCAACCCGGTTAGGGGACTAGCGGGAGGGGGCCAAGAGACCCAGTACTTC. This gives the protein CASNPVRGLAGGGQETQYF.

This clonotype has ten or more counts. The J gene is TRBJ1-2, the V gene TRBV5-1; D unclear. CDR3 length equals 13 residues. Trimming pared 6 bases from V and 4 bases from J, leaving 13 bases between. CDR1 and CDR2 (germline): SGHRS, YFSETQ. The CDR3 nucleotides are TGCGCCAGCACCAACGACGTCGTCTATGGCTACACCTTC. Translated, it gives CASTNDVVYGYTF.

The V and J genes are TRBV6-5 and TRBJ2-3; 8 positions match TRBD1. The CDR3 is 13 amino acids. The germline CDR1 and CDR2 sequences are MNHEY and SVGAGI. J lost 3 bases, V lost 6 bases, and 2 bases had no gene match. The CDR3 reads CASRRTGTDTQYF. In DNA, the CDR3 is TGTGCCAGCAGGAGGACAGGGACAGATACGCAGTATTTT.

This sequence joins TRBV24-1 and TRBJ2-2; no reliable D call. Germline-derived CDR1 and CDR2 are KGHDR and SFDVKD. V was shortened by 4 bases and J by 2 bases, with 10 bases between the two germline ends. CDR3 length equals 15 residues. This CDR3 reads CATSDPTLNTGELFF. CDR3 DNA: TGTGCCACCAGTGACCCGACCCTTAACACCGGGGAGCTGTTTTTT.

The CDR3 sequence: CASSEWRVLSGPRALELFF. The CDR3 nucleotides read TGTGCCAGCAGTGAATGGAGGGTGCTATCGGGGCCCCGGGCTCTCGAGCTGTTTTTT. V is TRBV2 and J is TRBJ2-2; maybe TRBD2 (6 bases). Trimming took off 2 bases at V and 11 bases at J, with 30 bases between the two ends. CDR1 SNHLY and CDR2 FYNNEI come from the germline V gene. This CDR3 contains 19 residues.

A few counts support this clonotype. The chain is built from TRBV15 and TRBJ1-2; D is undetermined. Germline CDR1 and CDR2: LNHNV and YYDKDF (reference sequence). Trimming stripped 5 bases from V and 4 bases from J, with 8 bases between. This CDR3 region has 12 residues. The CDR3 bases are TGTGCCACCAGCCAAGAGGGCTATGGCTACACCTTC. Translation: CATSQEGYGYTF.

This chain uses TRBV20-1 with TRBJ1-1; a possible D gene is TRBD1 (5 bases). This CDR3 comprises 14 residues. Germline CDR1 and CDR2: DFQATT and SNEGSKA (reference sequence). The germline V and J ends were trimmed by 4 bases and 3 bases, with 15 bases remaining between them. CDR3 bases: TGCAGTGCTAAAATGGGACCGTGGGACACTGAAGCTTTCTTT. This codes for CSAKMGPWDTEAFF.

This clonotype showed up just a few times. The chain is built from TRBV25-1 and TRBJ2-4, with D possibly being TRBD1 or TRBD2 (5 bases each). Germline CDR1 MGHDK, CDR2 SYGVNS. The CDR3 has 16 residues. V was pared by 4 bases and J by 2 bases, with 15 bases between. CDR3 residues: CASSVGRRGSKNIQYF. The DNA of the CDR3 is TGTGCCAGCAGTGTAGGGAGAAGGGGTTCCAAAAACATTCAGTACTTC. The entire variable domain, with the rest obtained from reference TRBV25-1 and TRBJ2-4, is as follows: EADIYQTPRYLVIGTGKKITLECSQTMGHDKMYWYQQDPGMELHLIHYSYGVNSTEKGDLSSESTVSRIRTEHFPLTLESARPSHTSQYLCASSVGRRGSKNIQYFGAGTRLSVL.

The chain combines TRBV5-4 with TRBJ2-7, with 9 bases fitting TRBD2. CDR1 is SGHNT, CDR2 YYREEE, per germline (reference sequence). The CDR3 totals 15 residues. Losses at the gene ends were 4 bases for V and 1 base for J; bases not matched to a gene: 6. The chain's CDR3 is CASSPTSGLSYEQYF. The CDR3 nucleotides read TGTGCCAGCAGCCCCACTAGCGGGCTATCCTACGAGCAGTACTTC.

This clonotype was observed a few times. The rearrangement links TRBV20-1 to TRBJ2-2; TRBD1 matches at 8 bases. Germline CDR1 and CDR2: DFQATT and SNEGSKA (reference sequence). There are 15 residues in the CDR3. J gave up 6 bases and V 5 bases, and 11 bases lay outside the gene matches. In DNA, the CDR3 is TGCAGTGCTGAGGGACAGGTCCCTGAGGCCGGGGAGCTGTTTTTT. Translated: CSAEGQVPEAGELFF.